These 24 T cell receptor beta chains came from one sample sequenced in a study of identical twins. TCRdb called the 5' RACE reads again in MiXCR, with one record for every CDR3 protein. The table has approximately 530,000 distinct CDR3 sequences, about a fifth seen once. The same specimen was also included in a second study, on yellow fever vaccine responses in identical twins.

Sequencing input: CD4+ T cells sorted from blood. The receptors come from a woman under 30 in good health.

The V call is TRBV20-1, the J call TRBJ1-4; D is perhaps TRBD1 (5 bases). CDR3 size: 13 residues. V was cut by 1 base and J by 4 bases, with 7 bases left in between. The V gene's germline CDR1 is DFQATT and CDR2 SNEGSKA (reference sequence). The CDR3: CSARGQFNEKLFF. The CDR3 region has the DNA TGCAGTGCTAGAGGACAGTTTAATGAAAAACTGTTTTTT.

The chain uses TRBV10-3 and TRBJ2-2; 7 bases are a match to TRBD2. The germline V gene encodes CDR1 ENHRY and CDR2 SYGVKD. This CDR3 has 15 amino acids. V lost 10 bases, J lost 3 bases, and 11 bases stayed unmatched. The CDR3 region has the DNA TGTGCCACCAAAGCGGGGCCCACATACACCGGGGAGCTGTTTTTT. Translation gives CATKAGPTYTGELFF.

J is TRBJ2-5 and V is TRBV5-6; possibly TRBD1 or TRBD2 for D (5 bases each). The CDR3 consists of 17 residues. The germline V gene encodes CDR1 SGHDT and CDR2 YYEEEE. Trimming took off 3 bases at V and 5 bases at J, with 23 bases between the two ends. The CDR3 reads CASSSLVATGNRETQYF. The CDR3 DNA reads as TGTGCCAGCAGCTCCTTGGTCGCGACGGGGAACAGGGAGACCCAGTACTTC. The full variable domain, with the rest looked up from reference TRBV5-6 and TRBJ2-5, is DAGVTQSPTHLIKTRGQQVTLRCSPKSGHDTVSWYQQALGQGPQFIFQYYEEEERQRGNFPDRFSGHQFPNYSSELNVNALLLGDSALYLCASSSLVATGNRETQYFGPGTRLLVL.

The gene calls are TRBV4-1 and TRBJ2-2; D uncertain. Trimming took off 0 bases at V and 7 bases at J, with 12 bases between the two ends. Germline V gives CDR1 MGHRA, CDR2 YSYEKL. The CDR3 consists of 15 residues. The CDR3 DNA reads TGCGCCAGCAGCCAAGATAGGCAAACCGTCGGGGAGCTGTTTTTT. Its protein is CASSQDRQTVGELFF.

This clonotype was seen a few times. The chain joins TRBV20-1 to TRBJ1-1; D is perhaps TRBD1 (6 bases). The V end was cut by 5 bases, the J end by 7 bases, with 17 bases between. Germline-derived CDR1 and CDR2 are DFQATT and SNEGSKA (reference sequence). The CDR3 runs to 13 residues. The CDR3 loop reads CSAEGHPGVEAFF. The CDR3 region has the DNA TGCAGTGCTGAGGGACACCCGGGTGTTGAAGCTTTCTTT.

This rearrangement joins TRBV24-1 to TRBJ2-1; D ambiguous. The V gene's germline CDR1 is KGHDR and CDR2 SFDVKD. This CDR3 has 13 amino acids. V was shortened by 3 bases and J by 6 bases, with 8 bases between the two germline ends. As DNA, the CDR3 is TGTGCCACCAGTGATCCGTTTGGCAATGAGCAGTTCTTC. Its protein product is CATSDPFGNEQFF.

The chain carries TRBV2 and TRBJ2-7; D might be TRBD1 (5 bases). The germline V gene encodes CDR1 SNHLY and CDR2 FYNNEI. The CDR3 spans 13 residues. Trimming took 8 bases from V and 5 from J, leaving 16 bases between them. The CDR3 sequence: CASLGWQGHEQYF. Written as DNA, the CDR3 is TGTGCCAGCCTTGGGTGGCAGGGCCACGAGCAGTACTTC. Variable domain in full (rest from reference TRBV2 and TRBJ2-7): EPEVTQTPSHQVTQMGQEVILRCVPISNHLYFYWYRQILGQKVEFLVSFYNNEISEKSEIFDDQFSVERPDGSNFTLKIRSTKLEDSAMYFCASLGWQGHEQYFGPGTRLTVT.

About this clonotype: Its ends do not fully match the called genes, so a read error is possible. CDR3 DNA sequence: TGCCCGTGGCGGGAGCCCCCCTACGAGCAGTACTTC. The encoded protein is CPWREPPYEQYF. The rearrangement links TRBV10-3 to TRBJ2-7, with 7 nucleotides matching TRBD2. The CDR3 totals 12 residues. Germline V gene data show CDR1 as ENHRY and CDR2 as SYGVKD.

J is TRBJ2-5 and V is TRBV20-1, with TRBD1 matching 9 bases. CDR3 length: 14 residues. Per germline, CDR1 DFQATT and CDR2 SNEGSKA (reference sequence). V trimming: 3 bases; J trimming: 0 bases; junction bases outside the gene matches: 2. CDR3 region: CSASHRGHQETQYF. The CDR3 DNA is TGCAGTGCTAGTCACAGGGGGCACCAAGAGACCCAGTACTTC.

In this sample, this clonotype turned up a few times. The chain employs TRBV28 and TRBJ2-3, with TRBD2 identical over 10 bases. This CDR3 spans 17 amino acids. Germline CDR1 is MDHEN and CDR2 is SYDVKM. J gave up 4 bases and V 3 bases, and 10 bases lay outside the gene matches. CDR3 coding DNA: TGTGCCAGCAGTTTCGGGTCCAGCGGGAGGGCCGCAGATACGCAGTATTTT. This sequence encodes CASSFGSSGRAADTQYF.

The rearrangement joins TRBV29-1 to TRBJ2-7; TRBD2 agrees at 10 bases. The CDR3 loop spans 15 amino acids. Looked up from germline, CDR1 is SQVTM and CDR2 is ANQGSEA. Trimming took 4 bases from V and 0 from J; bases not matched to a gene: 6. In DNA, the CDR3 is TGCAGCGTTGGTTTCTCTAGCGGGAGCTCCTACGAGCAGTACTTC. It yields the protein CSVGFSSGSSYEQYF.

A few counts support this clonotype. This chain joins TRBV5-1 and TRBJ2-2, with D possibly TRBD2 on 5 matching bases. Germline V gene data show CDR1 as SGHRS and CDR2 as YFSETQ. V was trimmed by 0 bases and J by 0 bases, leaving 9 bases between them. The CDR3 covers 16 residues. The CDR3 spells CASSLVPGTNTGELFF. For the CDR3, the DNA is TGCGCCAGCAGCTTGGTGCCGGGGACGAACACCGGGGAGCTGTTTTTT. Using reference TRBV5-1 and TRBJ2-2 for the parts outside the CDR3, the full variable domain is KAGVTQTPRYLIKTRGQQVTLSCSPISGHRSVSWYQQTPGQGLQFLFEYFSETQRNKGNFPGRFSGRQFSNSRSEMNVSTLELGDSALYLCASSLVPGTNTGELFFGEGSRLTVL.

The rearrangement uses TRBV6-1 and TRBJ2-1, with TRBD1 matching 12 bases. The CDR3 sequence is 15 residues long. Germline CDR1 reads MNHNS; CDR2 reads SASEGT. V shed 4 bases, J shed 7 bases, and the junction held 5 bases outside the gene matches. CDR3 loop: CASSAWDRGRNEQFF. Here the CDR3 DNA reads TGTGCCAGCAGTGCCTGGGACAGGGGGCGGAATGAGCAGTTCTTC.

This clonotype turned up a few times. The chain couples TRBV12-3 or TRBV12-4 to TRBJ2-2; no reliable D call. The ends were cut back, 3 bases at V and 6 bases at J, with 8 bases in the middle. The CDR3 runs to 13 residues. The CDR3 region has the DNA TGTGCCAGCAGTTTCCCCCCGGCCGGGGAGCTGTTTTTT. This codes for CASSFPPAGELFF.

The chain joins TRBV4-2 to TRBJ2-3, with 9 bases fitting TRBD1. The V and J ends lost 0 bases and 4 bases, in that order; junction bases with no gene match: 14. This CDR3 is built from 19 residues. CDR1 and CDR2 (germline): LGHNA, YNFKEQ. Here the CDR3 reads CASSQDLLTGGLKADTQYF. DNA of the CDR3: TGTGCCAGCAGCCAAGATTTGTTAACAGGGGGCTTAAAAGCAGATACGCAGTATTTT.

The chain links TRBV24-1 to TRBJ2-2; 12 bases agree with TRBD2. V lost 3 bases, J lost 4 bases, and 8 bases stayed unmatched. This CDR3 comprises 18 residues. Germline V gene sequence: CDR1 KGHDR, CDR2 SFDVKD. The CDR3 sequence is CATSDPSGGAGRTGELFF. CDR3 DNA sequence: TGTGCCACCAGTGATCCTAGCGGGGGGGCCGGTCGCACCGGGGAGCTGTTTTTT.

This sequence joins TRBV12-3 or TRBV12-4 and TRBJ2-5; D may be TRBD1 or TRBD2 (5 bases each). The V end was cut by 7 bases, the J end by 4 bases, with 16 bases between. This CDR3 spans 14 amino acids. This CDR3 is CASIPGAAGETQYF. The CDR3 DNA reads as TGTGCCAGCATTCCCGGGGCCGCAGGAGAGACCCAGTACTTC.

V usage is TRBV12-3 or TRBV12-4 and J usage is TRBJ2-5; 11 positions match TRBD2. The CDR3 covers 16 residues. V lost 6 bases and J lost 5; bases outside the gene matches: 11. DNA of the CDR3: TGTGCCAGCAGAAAGGGTAGCGGGAGGGTTTTGGAGACCCAGTACTTC. It codes for CASRKGSGRVLETQYF.

This rearrangement joins TRBV28 to TRBJ2-7; TRBD2 matches at 12 bases. V gave up 2 bases and J gave up 9 bases; unmatched junction bases: 11. Germline V gene data show CDR1 as MDHEN and CDR2 as SYDVKM. CDR3 size: 16 residues. The CDR3: CASSLVLAGGPVGQYF. CDR3 bases: TGTGCCAGCAGTTTAGTCCTAGCGGGAGGGCCGGTGGGGCAGTACTTC.

The rearrangement links TRBV20-1 to TRBJ2-3; 13 nucleotides match TRBD2. CDR1 and CDR2 from the germline V gene are DFQATT and SNEGSKA (reference sequence). V lost 5 bases, J lost 1 base, and 9 bases stayed unmatched. This CDR3 contains 17 residues. In DNA, the CDR3 is TGCAGTGCTCTGCGGACTAGCGGGGGAAATGGCACAGATACGCAGTATTTT. Encoded protein: CSALRTSGGNGTDTQYF.

The V call is TRBV20-1, the J call TRBJ2-1, with D perhaps being TRBD1 or TRBD2 (5 bases each). The CDR3 consists of 15 residues. CDR1 is DFQATT, CDR2 SNEGSKA, per germline (reference sequence). The ends were cut back, 3 bases at V and 3 bases at J, with 15 bases in the middle. The CDR3 nucleotides are TGCAGTGCTAGTCCGGTAGGGACGGGCTACAATGAGCAGTTCTTC. It specifies CSASPVGTGYNEQFF.

The chain links TRBV20-1 to TRBJ2-3; no clear D gene. The germline V gene has CDR1 DFQATT and CDR2 SNEGSKA (reference sequence). V was clipped by 0 bases and J by 0 bases, with 13 bases between them. The CDR3 is 16 residues long. The CDR3 DNA sequence: TGCAGTGCTAGAGATCCGACAATCTCTAGCACAGATACGCAGTATTTT. The encoded protein is CSARDPTISSTDTQYF.

The chain uses TRBV28 and TRBJ2-1; a possible D gene is TRBD2 (6 bases). The ends were cut back, 6 bases at V and 8 bases at J, with 14 bases in the middle. The CDR3 is 13 amino acids. CDR1 MDHEN and CDR2 SYDVKM come from the germline V gene. CDR3: CASRVGGFYEQFF. The CDR3 nucleotides are TGTGCCAGCAGGGTTGGAGGGTTCTATGAGCAGTTCTTC.

The CDR3 region is CASSLGGYTDTQYF. CDR3 in DNA: TGCGCCAGCAGCTTGGGAGGATACACAGATACGCAGTATTTT. V gene TRBV5-1 combines with J gene TRBJ2-3; D ambiguous. Looked up from germline, CDR1 is SGHRS and CDR2 is YFSETQ. CDR3 length: 14 residues. Trimming pared 0 bases from V and 2 bases from J, leaving 7 bases between.